This T cell receptor (beta chain) was retrieved from a study of shared T cell receptors in the human thymus. The table came from immunoSEQ multiplex PCR; TCRdb's copy has only in-frame clones and leaves some out. The table has 600,000 or so clones, over 75% seen once. V was pared by 6 bases and J by 3 bases, with 15 bases between. Germline V gene lookup returns CDR1 MNHEY and CDR2 SMNVEV (reference sequence). The CDR3 spans 14 residues. This sample was also put to use in a study of human thymus T cells.

The chain carries TRBV27 and TRBJ2-7; possibly TRBD1 for D (5 bases). Sequencing input: thymocytes. The TCR sequence derives from a boy under two years old with a congenital heart defect. The CDR3 DNA reads TGTGCCAGCAGAAAAGGCAGAGACAGCTACGAGCAGTACTTC. Translation gives CASRKGRDSYEQYF.